Listed below are T cell receptor beta chains from one sample, sequenced in a study of regulatory T cells in long-lasting Graves disease. TCRdb reanalysed the multiplex PCR reads using MiXCR and keeps one entry per CDR3 protein. The sample yields a few hundred thousand distinct CDR3 sequences, about a quarter seen once. This specimen was peripheral blood mononuclear cells (PBMCs), taken when the disease was refractory, from a patient treated with antithyroid drugs. These receptors were taken from a female donor with Graves disease. CDR3s include the opening cysteine and the closing phenylalanine or tryptophan. A D gene is named only where the DNA matches it firmly. Clone size is given for some rows only: seen once, a few or many times, or a class if the clone is expanded.

>NA|TRBV25-1|NA|TRBJ1-2
TGTGCCAGCAGTTCGACAGGTTATAGCTACACCTTC
CASSSTGYSYTF
>NA|TRBV19|NA|TRBJ1-6
TGTGCCAGTAGTATAGCCCCTGATTCACCCCTCCACTTT
CASSIAPDSPLHF
>NA|TRBV3-1|NA|TRBJ2-7
TGTGCCAGCAGCCAATTTCCGGCGGAGGCCTACGAGCAGTACTTC
CASSQFPAEAYEQYF
>NA|TRBV4-1|few|TRBJ1-2
TGCGCCAGCAGCCAAGTAGTGCGGCCCTATGGCTACACCTTC
CASSQVVRPYGYTF
>TRBD1|TRBV30|NA|TRBJ1-2
TGTGCCTGGAGTCGATCGGACAGGCCTAACTATGGCTACACCTTC
CAWSRSDRPNYGYTF
>TRBD2|TRBV28|many|TRBJ2-7
TGTGCCAGCAGTTTCCCCCCGGAACTAGCGGGAGGGCCAGGTTACGAGCAGTACTTC
CASSFPPELAGGPGYEQYF
>NA|TRBV14|NA|TRBJ1-6
TGTGCCAGCAGCCCGATGGGACATGGAGAGTCACCCCTCCACTTT
CASSPMGHGESPLHF
>NA|TRBV5-1|few|TRBJ2-3
TGCGCCAGCCTCTCGGGGGACCAAGATACGCAGTATTTT
CASLSGDQDTQYF
>NA|TRBV12-3/TRBV12-4|NA|TRBJ2-2
TGTGCCAGCAGTTTAAACCTGGGCTCCGGGGAGCTGTTTTTT
CASSLNLGSGELFF
>TRBD2|TRBV10-3|NA|TRBJ2-7
TGTGCCATCAGCGGTCGACAAACCGCCGGGACTAGCTCATCCTACGAGCAGTACTTC
CAISGRQTAGTSSSYEQYF